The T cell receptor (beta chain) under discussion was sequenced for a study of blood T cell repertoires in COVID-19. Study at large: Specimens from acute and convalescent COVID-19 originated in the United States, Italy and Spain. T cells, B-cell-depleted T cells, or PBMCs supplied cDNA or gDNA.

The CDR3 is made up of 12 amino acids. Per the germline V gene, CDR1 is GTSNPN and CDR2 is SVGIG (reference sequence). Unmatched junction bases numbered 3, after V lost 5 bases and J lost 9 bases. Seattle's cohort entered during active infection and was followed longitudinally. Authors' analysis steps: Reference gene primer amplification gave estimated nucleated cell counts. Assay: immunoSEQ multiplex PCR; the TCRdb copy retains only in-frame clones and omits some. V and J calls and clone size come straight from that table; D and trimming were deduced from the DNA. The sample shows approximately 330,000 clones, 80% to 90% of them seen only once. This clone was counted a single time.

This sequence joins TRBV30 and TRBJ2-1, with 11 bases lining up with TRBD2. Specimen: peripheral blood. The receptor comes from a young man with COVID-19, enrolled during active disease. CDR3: CAWGTSGIEQFF. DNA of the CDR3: TGTGCCTGGGGGACTAGCGGTATTGAGCAGTTCTTC.